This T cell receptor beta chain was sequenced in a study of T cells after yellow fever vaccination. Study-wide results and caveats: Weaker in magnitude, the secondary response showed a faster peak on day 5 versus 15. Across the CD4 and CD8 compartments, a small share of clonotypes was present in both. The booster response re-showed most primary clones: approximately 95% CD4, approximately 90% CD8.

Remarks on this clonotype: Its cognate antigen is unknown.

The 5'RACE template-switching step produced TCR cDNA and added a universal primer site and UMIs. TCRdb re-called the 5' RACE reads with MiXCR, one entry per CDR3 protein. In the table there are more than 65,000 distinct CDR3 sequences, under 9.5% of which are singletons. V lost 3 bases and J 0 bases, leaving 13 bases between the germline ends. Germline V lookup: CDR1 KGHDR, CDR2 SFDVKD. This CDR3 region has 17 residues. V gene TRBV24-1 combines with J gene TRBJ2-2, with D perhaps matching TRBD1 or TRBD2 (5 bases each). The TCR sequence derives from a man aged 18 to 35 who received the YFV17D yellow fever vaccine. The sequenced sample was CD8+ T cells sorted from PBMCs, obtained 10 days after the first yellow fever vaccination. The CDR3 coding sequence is TGTGCCACCAGTGATACTCCCGGGACGGCGAACACCGGGGAGCTGTTTTTT. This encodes CATSDTPGTANTGELFF.